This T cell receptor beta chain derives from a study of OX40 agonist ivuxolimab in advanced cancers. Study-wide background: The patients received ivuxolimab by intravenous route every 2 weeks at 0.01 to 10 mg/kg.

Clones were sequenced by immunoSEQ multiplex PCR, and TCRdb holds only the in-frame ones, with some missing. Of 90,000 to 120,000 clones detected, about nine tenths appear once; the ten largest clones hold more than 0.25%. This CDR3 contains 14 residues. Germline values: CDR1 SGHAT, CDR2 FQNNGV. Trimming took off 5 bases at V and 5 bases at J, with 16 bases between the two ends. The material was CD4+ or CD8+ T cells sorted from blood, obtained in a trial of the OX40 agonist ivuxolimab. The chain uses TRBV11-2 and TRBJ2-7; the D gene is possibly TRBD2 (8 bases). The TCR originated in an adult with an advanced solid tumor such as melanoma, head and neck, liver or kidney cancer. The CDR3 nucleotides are TGTGCCAGCAGCCAACGGGAGGGGGCCAACGAGCAGTACTTC. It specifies CASSQREGANEQYF.